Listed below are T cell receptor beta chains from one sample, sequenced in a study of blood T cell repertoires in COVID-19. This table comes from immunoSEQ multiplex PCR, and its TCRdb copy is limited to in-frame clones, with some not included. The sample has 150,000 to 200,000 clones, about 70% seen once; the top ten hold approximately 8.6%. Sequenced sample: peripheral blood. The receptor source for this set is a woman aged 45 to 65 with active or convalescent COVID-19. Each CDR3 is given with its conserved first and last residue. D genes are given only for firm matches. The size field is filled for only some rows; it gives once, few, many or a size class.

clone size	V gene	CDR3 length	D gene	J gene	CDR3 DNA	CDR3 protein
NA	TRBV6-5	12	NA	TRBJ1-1	TGTGCCAGCAGCTGGGGAGTCACTGAAGCTTTCTTT	CASSWGVTEAFF
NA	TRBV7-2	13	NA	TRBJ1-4	TGTGCCAGCAGCTTAGTACAGGCCGAAAAACTGTTTTTT	CASSLVQAEKLFF
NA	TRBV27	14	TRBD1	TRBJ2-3	TGTGCCAGCAGTTTATACCCAGGGGGAGATACGCAGTATTTT	CASSLYPGGDTQYF
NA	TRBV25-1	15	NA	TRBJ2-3	TGTGCCACCTCGCCAGGTCCGGAAGCCACAGATACGCAGTATTTT	CATSPGPEATDTQYF
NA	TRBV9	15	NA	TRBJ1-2	TGTGCCAGCAGCGTAGCCACAGGCTCCTACTATGGCTACACCTTC	CASSVATGSYYGYTF
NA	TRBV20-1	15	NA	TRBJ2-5	TGCAGTACTAGTGGCTACAGGGCCGGGCGGGAGACCCAGTACTTC	CSTSGYRAGRETQYF
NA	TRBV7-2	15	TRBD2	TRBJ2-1	TGTGCCAGCAGCATGGGACTAGCGGGAGTTGGGGAGCAGTTCTTC	CASSMGLAGVGEQFF
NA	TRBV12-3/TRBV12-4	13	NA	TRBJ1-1	TGTGCCAGCAGACTCACAGAGAACACTGAAGCTTTCTTT	CASRLTENTEAFF
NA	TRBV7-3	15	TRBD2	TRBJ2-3	TGTGCCAGCAGCTTAACGGGGGGGACCACAGATACGCAGTATTTT	CASSLTGGTTDTQYF
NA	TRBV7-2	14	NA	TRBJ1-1	TGTGCCAGCAGCTTAGCGGACTTCTATGCTGAAGCTTTCTTT	CASSLADFYAEAFF
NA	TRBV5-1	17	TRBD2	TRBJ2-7	TGCGCCAGCAGCTTGGGGCTAGCGGGGGGCGCGACCTACGAGCAGTACTTC	CASSLGLAGGATYEQYF
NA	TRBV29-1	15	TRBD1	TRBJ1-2	TGCAGCGTTGAAGATCTTGAAAGGACAGGACAAGGCTACACCTTC	CSVEDLERTGQGYTF
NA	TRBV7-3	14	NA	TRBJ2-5	TGTGCCAGCAGCTTAAGCCTGGGTAGCGAGACCCAGTACTTC	CASSLSLGSETQYF
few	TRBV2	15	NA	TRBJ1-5	TGTGCCAGCAGTGGGGGGGGCCAGAGCAATCAGCCCCAGCATTTT	CASSGGGQSNQPQHF
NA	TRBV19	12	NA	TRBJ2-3	TGTGCCAGTAAAGGGGTGGTGCATACGCAGTATTTT	CASKGVVHTQYF
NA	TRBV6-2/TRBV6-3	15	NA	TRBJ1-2	TGTGCCAGCAGTCCCCCTCCCGACAGGTACTATGGCTACACCTTC	CASSPPPDRYYGYTF
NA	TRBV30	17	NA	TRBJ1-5	TGTGCCTGGAGTTATAGTGGCAGGGGTAATAGCAATCAGCCCCAGCATTTT	CAWSYSGRGNSNQPQHF
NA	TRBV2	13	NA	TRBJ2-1	TGTGCCAGCAGTTCCGACAGCTACAATGAGCAGTTCTTC	CASSSDSYNEQFF
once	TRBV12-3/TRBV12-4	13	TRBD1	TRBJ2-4	TGTGCCAGCAGTCTTGGACAGGGTGGCATTCAGTACTTC	CASSLGQGGIQYF
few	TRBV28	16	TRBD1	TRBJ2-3	TGTGCCAGCAGTTCCCCACAGGGGGAGGGCACAGATACGCAGTATTTT	CASSSPQGEGTDTQYF
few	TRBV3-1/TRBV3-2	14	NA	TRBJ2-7	TGTGCCAGCAGCAAAAACCTGGGGGCGGGCGAGCAGTACTTC	CASSKNLGAGEQYF
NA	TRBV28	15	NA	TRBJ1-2	TGTGCCAGCAGTTTGGGGAGGAGTTCGGACTATGGCTACACCTTC	CASSLGRSSDYGYTF
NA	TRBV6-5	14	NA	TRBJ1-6	TGTGCCAGCAGTTATAACAGGGTGGGTTCACCCCTCCACTTT	CASSYNRVGSPLHF
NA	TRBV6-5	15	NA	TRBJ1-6	TGTGCCAGCAGACCCAGGACAGAGTATAATTCACCCCTCCACTTT	CASRPRTEYNSPLHF